The clone carrying this TCR beta chain appeared a few times. No antigen is known for it. This entry comes from a study of T cells in Graves' hyperthyroidism and ophthalmopathy. Findings of the study overall: Most clonotypes expanded in thyroid above 0.001 were likewise present in blood. The model forecast ophthalmopathy, anticipating it by a median approximately 6.2 months before onset.

The V and J ends lost 5 bases and 2 bases respectively, with 16 bases between them. The length of the CDR3 is 15 residues. The study defined stable Graves' hyperthyroidism as no ophthalmopathy progression within 18 months. Using RNA transcripts as the source, TCR beta CDR3 regions were amplified. TCR CDR3 underwent first-round RT-PCR with the HTBI primer set. TCRdb independently ran MiXCR on the multiplex PCR reads; one entry per CDR3 protein. The sample shows roughly 740,000 distinct CDR3 sequences, roughly 17% of them seen only once. Sequenced input: blood. This TCR was recovered from a man aged 18 to 30 with Graves' hyperthyroidism. This sequence joins TRBV12-3 or TRBV12-4 and TRBJ2-7, with D hard to call. CDR3 amino acids: CASSPIGRMAYEQYF. The CDR3 bases are TGTGCCAGCAGTCCGATAGGGCGGATGGCCTACGAGCAGTACTTC.